This TCR beta chain was documented in a study of early T cells in non-severe SARS-CoV-2 infection. Study background: Sequenced bulk RNA came from whole blood that was unsorted, and chains were unpaired. Regarding the study as a whole: Anti-spike CD8 responses were favored by VDJdb matching, which missed private and CD4 specificities.

Looked up from germline, CDR1 is SGHTA and CDR2 is FQGNSA. The CDR3 is 16 amino acids. The V gene lost 2 bases and the J gene lost 1 base, with 11 bases spanning the gap. This clonotype was seen at least ten times. Antigen unknown. Separate cDNA molecules each had unique molecular identifiers attached to them. TCRdb reprocessed the 5' RACE reads via MiXCR and lists one record per CDR3 protein. Here the sample spans about 64,000 distinct CDR3 sequences, less than 5.5% being singletons. The sequence derives from an adult who was a healthcare worker with PCR-confirmed SARS-CoV-2 infection or an uninfected control (not recorded which). Sequencing input: whole blood. This chain uses TRBV7-2 with TRBJ2-2; D is possibly TRBD2 (5 bases). The CDR3: CASSLRSSWNTGELFF. The CDR3 DNA reads TGTGCCAGCAGCTTACGCTCTAGCTGGAACACCGGGGAGCTGTTTTTT.